This TCR beta chain was documented in a study of T cells in tuberculosis. Broader study findings: Active tuberculosis TCR-alpha repertoires lay closer to GMM-specific TCRs than IGRA-negative controls, suggesting clonal expansion.

Adolescents were screened for latent TB by skin test and IGRA. J lost 1 base, V lost 10 bases, and 4 bases had no gene match. From germline, CDR1 is SNHLY and CDR2 FYNNEI. This CDR3 comprises 14 residues. Clones were read by immunoSEQ multiplex PCR, and TCRdb kept only the in-frame ones, dropping some. Among about 25,000 clones listed, approximately 94% were seen once. As for this clone: What it binds is not known.

Sequenced sample: PBMCs. This sequence joins TRBV2 and TRBJ1-1; 12 bases match TRBD1. The clonotype comes from a donor aged 10-35 years with latent tuberculosis or without tuberculosis infection. Some clones in this sample may be carry-over from other donors' samples. CDR3 bases: TGTGCCATCCCGGGACAGGGGGCGAACACTGAAGCTTTCTTT. This sequence encodes CAIPGQGANTEAFF.